This TCR beta chain emerged from a study of cytomegalovirus exposure and HLA in healthy donors. Study outcomes and limitations: A list of approximately 150 TCR beta chains associated with cytomegalovirus was given. The study carried out a later analysis of TCR beta sequences. It associated around 17,000 of them with specific HLA alleles at a false discovery rate of 0.05. TCR beta V- and J-gene trimming, according to a later analysis, was linked to a missense DCLRE1C variant.

In the case of this clone: The antigen is unknown.

13 Jbeta primers and 60 Vbeta primers were used for the PCR. Method: immunoSEQ multiplex PCR; TCRdb's copy keeps in-frame clones and lacks some. Of fewer than 250,000 clones listed, nearly 80% are singletons. The CDR3 runs 17 residues. Trimming took 0 bases from V and 0 from J, leaving 12 bases between them. Germline assignment: CDR1 WSHSY and CDR2 SAAADI. Donors were nominally healthy when sampled, though unrecorded immune exposures were likely. The chain is built from TRBV10-2 and TRBJ1-3, with D unresolved. Sequenced: PBMCs. This receptor was obtained from a male donor in good health and CMV-seronegative. Written as DNA, the CDR3 is TGCGCCAGCAGTGAGTCGGAGGCACTCCTCTCTGGAAACACCATATATTTT. This translates into CASSESEALLSGNTIYF.